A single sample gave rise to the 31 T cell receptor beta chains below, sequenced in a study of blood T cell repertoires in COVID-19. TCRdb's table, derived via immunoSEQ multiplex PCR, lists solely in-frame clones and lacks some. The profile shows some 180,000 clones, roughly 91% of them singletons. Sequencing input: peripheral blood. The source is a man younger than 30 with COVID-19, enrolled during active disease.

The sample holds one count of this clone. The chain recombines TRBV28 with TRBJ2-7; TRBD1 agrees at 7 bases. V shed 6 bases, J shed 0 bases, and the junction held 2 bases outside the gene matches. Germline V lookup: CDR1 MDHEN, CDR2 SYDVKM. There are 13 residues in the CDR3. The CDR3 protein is CASRGTASYEQYF. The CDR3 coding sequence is TGTGCCAGCAGGGGGACAGCCTCCTACGAGCAGTACTTC. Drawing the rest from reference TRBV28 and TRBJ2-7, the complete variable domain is DVKVTQSSRYLVKRTGEKVFLECVQDMDHENMFWYRQDPGLGLRLIYFSYDVKMKEKGDIPEGYSVSREKKERFSLILESASTNQTSMYLCASRGTASYEQYFGPGTRLTVT.

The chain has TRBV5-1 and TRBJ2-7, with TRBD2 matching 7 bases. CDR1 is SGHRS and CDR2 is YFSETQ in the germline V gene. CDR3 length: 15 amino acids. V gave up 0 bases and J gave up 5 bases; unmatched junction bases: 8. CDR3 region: CASSLGGGSLDEQYF. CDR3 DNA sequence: TGCGCCAGCAGCTTGGGGGGCGGGAGTCTCGACGAGCAGTACTTC.

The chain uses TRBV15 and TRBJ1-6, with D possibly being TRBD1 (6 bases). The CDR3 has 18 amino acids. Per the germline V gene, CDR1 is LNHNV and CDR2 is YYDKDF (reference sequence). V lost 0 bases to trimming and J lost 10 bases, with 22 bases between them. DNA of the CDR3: TGTGCCACCAGCAGAGACCGGACAAGGGGGTCGTCTAGGTCACCCCTCCACTTT. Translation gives CATSRDRTRGSSRSPLHF.

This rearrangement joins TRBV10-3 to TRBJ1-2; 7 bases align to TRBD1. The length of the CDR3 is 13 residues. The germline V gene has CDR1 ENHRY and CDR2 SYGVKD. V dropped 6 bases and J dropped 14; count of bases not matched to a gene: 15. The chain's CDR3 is CAISPTATGSNTF. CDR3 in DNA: TGTGCCATCAGCCCCACGGCGACAGGGTCGAATACCTTC.

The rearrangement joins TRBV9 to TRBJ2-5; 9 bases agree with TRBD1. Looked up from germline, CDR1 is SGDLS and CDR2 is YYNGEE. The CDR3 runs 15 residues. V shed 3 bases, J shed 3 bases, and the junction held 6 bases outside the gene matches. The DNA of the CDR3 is TGTGCCAGCAGCGGACGGACAGGGGAGGAAGAGACCCAGTACTTC. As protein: CASSGRTGEEETQYF.

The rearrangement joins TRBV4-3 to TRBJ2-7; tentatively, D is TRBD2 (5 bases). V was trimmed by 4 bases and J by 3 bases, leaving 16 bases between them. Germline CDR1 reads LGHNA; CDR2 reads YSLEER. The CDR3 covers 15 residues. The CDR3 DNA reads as TGCGCCAGCAGCCGGGAGCCGATAGCGAGCTACGAGCAGTACTTC. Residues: CASSREPIASYEQYF.

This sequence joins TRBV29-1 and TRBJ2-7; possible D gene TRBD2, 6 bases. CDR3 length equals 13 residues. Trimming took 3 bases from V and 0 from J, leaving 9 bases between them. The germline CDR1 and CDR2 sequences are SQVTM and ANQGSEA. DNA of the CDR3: TGCAGCGTTGATAGCGGAAACTCCTACGAGCAGTACTTC. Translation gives CSVDSGNSYEQYF.

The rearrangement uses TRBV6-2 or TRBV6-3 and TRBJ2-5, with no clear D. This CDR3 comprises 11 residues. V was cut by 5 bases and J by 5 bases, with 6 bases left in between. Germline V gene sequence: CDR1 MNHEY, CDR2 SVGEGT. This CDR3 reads CASSRVETQYF. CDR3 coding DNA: TGTGCCAGCAGTAGAGTGGAGACCCAGTACTTC.

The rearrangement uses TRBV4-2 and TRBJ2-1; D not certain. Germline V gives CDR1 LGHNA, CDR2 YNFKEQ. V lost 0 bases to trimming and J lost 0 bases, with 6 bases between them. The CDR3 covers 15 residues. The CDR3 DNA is TGTGCCAGCAGCCAAGACTCTTTCTCCTACAATGAGCAGTTCTTC. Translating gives CASSQDSFSYNEQFF.

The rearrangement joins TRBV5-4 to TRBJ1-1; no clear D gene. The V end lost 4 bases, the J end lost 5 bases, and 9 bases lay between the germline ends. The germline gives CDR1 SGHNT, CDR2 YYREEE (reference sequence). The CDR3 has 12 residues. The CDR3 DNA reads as TGTGCCAGCAGCGCGGGCTGGACTGAAGCTTTCTTT. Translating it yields CASSAGWTEAFF.

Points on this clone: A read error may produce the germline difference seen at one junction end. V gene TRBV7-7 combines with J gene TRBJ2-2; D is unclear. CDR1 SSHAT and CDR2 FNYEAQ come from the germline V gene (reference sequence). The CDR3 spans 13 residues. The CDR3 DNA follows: TGTGCTAGCAGCGTTACAGACACCGGGGAGCTGTTTTTT. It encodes CASSVTDTGELFF.

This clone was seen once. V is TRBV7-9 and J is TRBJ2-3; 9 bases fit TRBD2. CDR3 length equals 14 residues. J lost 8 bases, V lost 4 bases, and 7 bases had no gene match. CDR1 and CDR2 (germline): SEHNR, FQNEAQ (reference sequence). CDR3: CASSSGTSSGTQYF. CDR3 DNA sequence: TGTGCCAGCAGCTCGGGGACTAGCAGTGGTACGCAGTATTTT.

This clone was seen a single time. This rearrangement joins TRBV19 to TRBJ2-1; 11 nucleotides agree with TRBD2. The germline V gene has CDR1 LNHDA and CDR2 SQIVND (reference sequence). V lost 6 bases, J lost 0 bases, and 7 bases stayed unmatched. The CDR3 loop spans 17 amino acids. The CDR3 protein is CASRFRGLADSYNEQFF. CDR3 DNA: TGTGCCAGTAGATTCCGGGGACTAGCGGACTCCTACAATGAGCAGTTCTTC.

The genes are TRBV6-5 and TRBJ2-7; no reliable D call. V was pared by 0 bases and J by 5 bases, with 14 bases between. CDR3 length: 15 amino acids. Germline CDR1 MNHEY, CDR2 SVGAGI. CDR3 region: CASSYSSLPGDEQYF. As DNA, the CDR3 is TGTGCCAGCAGTTACTCGTCGCTTCCAGGCGACGAGCAGTACTTC.

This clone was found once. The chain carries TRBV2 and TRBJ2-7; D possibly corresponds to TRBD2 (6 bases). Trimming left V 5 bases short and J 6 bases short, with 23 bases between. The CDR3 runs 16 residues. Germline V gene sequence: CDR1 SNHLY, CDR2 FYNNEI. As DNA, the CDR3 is TGTGCCAGCAGTCTATCCTCGGGACTCGCTTTGCGCGAGCAGTACTTC. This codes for CASSLSSGLALREQYF.

CDR3 sequence reads: CASSAMVDSAEAFF. DNA for the CDR3: TGTGCCAGCAGCGCTATGGTCGACAGCGCTGAAGCTTTCTTT. This sequence joins TRBV7-9 and TRBJ1-1; D might be TRBD1 (5 bases). The CDR3 spans 14 residues. Per germline, CDR1 SEHNR and CDR2 FQNEAQ (reference sequence). Trimming removed 5 bases at V and 6 bases at J, with 16 bases between.

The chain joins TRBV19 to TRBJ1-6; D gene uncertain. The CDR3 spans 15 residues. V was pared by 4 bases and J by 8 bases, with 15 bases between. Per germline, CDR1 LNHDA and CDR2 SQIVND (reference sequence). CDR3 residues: CASSTTSGSDSPLHF. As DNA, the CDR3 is TGTGCCAGTAGTACAACCTCCGGGTCGGATTCACCCCTCCACTTT.

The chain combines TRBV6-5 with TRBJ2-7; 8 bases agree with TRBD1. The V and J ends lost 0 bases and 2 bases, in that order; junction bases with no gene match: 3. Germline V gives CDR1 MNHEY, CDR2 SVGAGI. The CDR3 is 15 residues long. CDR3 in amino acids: CASSYSKDRAYEQYF. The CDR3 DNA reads TGTGCCAGCAGTTACTCGAAGGACAGGGCCTACGAGCAGTACTTC.

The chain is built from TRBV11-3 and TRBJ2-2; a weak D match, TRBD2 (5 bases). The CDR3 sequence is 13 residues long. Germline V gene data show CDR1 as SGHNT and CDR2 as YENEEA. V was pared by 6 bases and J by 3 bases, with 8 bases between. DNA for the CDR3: TGTGCCAGCAGTTATAGCGACACCGGGGAGCTGTTTTTT. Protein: CASSYSDTGELFF.

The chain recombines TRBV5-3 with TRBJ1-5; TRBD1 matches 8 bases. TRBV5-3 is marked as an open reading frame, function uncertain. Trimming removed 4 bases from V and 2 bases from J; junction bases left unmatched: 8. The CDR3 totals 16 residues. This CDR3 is CARSSRQGPCNQPQHF. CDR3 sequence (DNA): TGTGCCAGAAGCAGCCGACAGGGGCCTTGCAATCAGCCCCAGCATTTT.

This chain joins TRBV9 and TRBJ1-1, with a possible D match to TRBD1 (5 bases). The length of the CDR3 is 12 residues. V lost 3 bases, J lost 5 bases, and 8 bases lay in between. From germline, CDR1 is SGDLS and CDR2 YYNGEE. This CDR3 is CASSGGGTEAFF. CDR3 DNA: TGTGCCAGCAGCGGGGGGGGAACTGAAGCTTTCTTT.

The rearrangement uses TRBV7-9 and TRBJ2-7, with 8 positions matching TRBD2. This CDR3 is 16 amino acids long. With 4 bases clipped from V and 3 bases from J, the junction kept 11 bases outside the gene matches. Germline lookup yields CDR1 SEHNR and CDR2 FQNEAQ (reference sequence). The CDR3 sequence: CASSWTELAGNYEQYF. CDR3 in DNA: TGTGCCAGCAGCTGGACGGAATTAGCGGGAAACTACGAGCAGTACTTC.

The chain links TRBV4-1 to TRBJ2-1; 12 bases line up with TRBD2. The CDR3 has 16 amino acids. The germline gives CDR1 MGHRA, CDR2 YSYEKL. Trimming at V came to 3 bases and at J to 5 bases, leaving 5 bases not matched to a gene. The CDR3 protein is CASSHVGLAGNNEQFF. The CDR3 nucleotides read TGCGCCAGCAGCCACGTCGGACTAGCGGGAAACAATGAGCAGTTCTTC.

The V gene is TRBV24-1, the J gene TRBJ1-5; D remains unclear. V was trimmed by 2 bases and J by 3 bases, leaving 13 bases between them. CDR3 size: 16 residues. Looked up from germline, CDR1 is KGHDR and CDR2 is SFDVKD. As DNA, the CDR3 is TGTGCCACCAGTGATTCCTCGGGGAGCGTCAATCAGCCCCAGCATTTT. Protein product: CATSDSSGSVNQPQHF.

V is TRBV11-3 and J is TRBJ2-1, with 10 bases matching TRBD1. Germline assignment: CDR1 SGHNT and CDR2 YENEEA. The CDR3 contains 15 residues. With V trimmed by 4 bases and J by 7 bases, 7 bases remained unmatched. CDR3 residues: CASSSRDRGVNEQFF. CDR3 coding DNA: TGTGCCAGCAGCTCCCGGGACAGGGGCGTAAATGAGCAGTTCTTC. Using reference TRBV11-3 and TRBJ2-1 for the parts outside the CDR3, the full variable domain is EAGVVQSPRYKIIEKKQPVAFWCNPISGHNTLYWYLQNLGQGPELLIRYENEEAVDDSQLPKDRFSAERLKGVDSTLKIQPAELGDSAVYLCASSSRDRGVNEQFFGPGTRLTVL.

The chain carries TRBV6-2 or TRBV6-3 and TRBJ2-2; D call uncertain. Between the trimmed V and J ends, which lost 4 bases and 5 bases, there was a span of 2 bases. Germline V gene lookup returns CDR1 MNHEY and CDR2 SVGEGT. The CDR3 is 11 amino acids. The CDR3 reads CASSLTGELFF. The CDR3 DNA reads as TGTGCCAGCAGTTTAACCGGGGAGCTGTTTTTT.

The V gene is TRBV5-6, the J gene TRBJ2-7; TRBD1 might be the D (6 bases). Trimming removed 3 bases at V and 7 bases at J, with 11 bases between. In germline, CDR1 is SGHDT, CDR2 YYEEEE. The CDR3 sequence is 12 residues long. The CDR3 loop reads CASSWAGVEQYF. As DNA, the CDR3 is TGTGCCAGCAGCTGGGCAGGGGTTGAGCAGTACTTC.

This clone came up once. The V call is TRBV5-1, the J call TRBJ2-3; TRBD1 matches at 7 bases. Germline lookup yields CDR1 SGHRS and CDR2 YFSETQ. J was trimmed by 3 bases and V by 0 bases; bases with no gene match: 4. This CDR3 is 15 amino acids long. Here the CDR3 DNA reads TGCGCCAGCAGCTTGGATGGCAGGGGGACAGATACGCAGTATTTT. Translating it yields CASSLDGRGTDTQYF.

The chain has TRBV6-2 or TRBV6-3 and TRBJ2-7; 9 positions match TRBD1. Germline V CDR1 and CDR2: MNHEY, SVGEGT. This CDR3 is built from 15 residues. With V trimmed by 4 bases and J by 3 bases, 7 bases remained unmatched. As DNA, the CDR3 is TGTGCCAGCAGTTCCCACCCGGGACAGGGCTACGAGCAGTACTTC. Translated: CASSSHPGQGYEQYF.

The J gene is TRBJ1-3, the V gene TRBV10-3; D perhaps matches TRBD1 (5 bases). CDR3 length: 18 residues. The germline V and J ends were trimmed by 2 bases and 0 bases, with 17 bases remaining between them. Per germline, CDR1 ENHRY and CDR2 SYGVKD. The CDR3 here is CAISESWAGGSSGNTIYF. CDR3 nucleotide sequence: TGTGCCATCAGTGAGAGCTGGGCTGGGGGGAGCTCTGGAAACACCATATATTTT.

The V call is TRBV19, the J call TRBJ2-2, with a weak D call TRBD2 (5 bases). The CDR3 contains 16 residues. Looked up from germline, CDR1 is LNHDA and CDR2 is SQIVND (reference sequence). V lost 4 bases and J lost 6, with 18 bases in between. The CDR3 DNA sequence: TGTGCCAGTAGTACACGATGGACTGAGAATCCCGGGGAGCTGTTTTTT. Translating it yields CASSTRWTENPGELFF.